A single sample is the source of the 15 T cell receptor beta chains below, sequenced in a study of OX40 agonist ivuxolimab in advanced cancers. Sequencing used immunoSEQ multiplex PCR; TCRdb keeps in-frame clones, though not all of them. This table holds 65,000 to 90,000 clones, under 95% found once. Specimen: CD4+ or CD8+ T cells sorted from blood, collected in a trial of the OX40 agonist ivuxolimab. The receptors shown here come from an adult with an advanced solid tumor such as melanoma, head and neck, liver or kidney cancer.

This rearrangement joins TRBV12-5 to TRBJ2-3; 7 nucleotides line up with TRBD1. The CDR3 covers 16 residues. Germline V gene sequence: CDR1 LGHNT, CDR2 FRNRAP. The J segment lost 0 bases and the V segment lost 3 bases, leaving 6 bases of the junction unmatched. DNA for the CDR3: TGTGCTAGTGGTTTACCCACAGGGGCCAGCACAGATACGCAGTATTTT. Translated, it gives CASGLPTGASTDTQYF. Supplemented by reference TRBV12-5 and TRBJ2-3, the full variable domain reads DARVTQTPRHKVTEMGQEVTMRCQPILGHNTVFWYRQTMMQGLELLAYFRNRAPLDDSGMPKDRFSAEMPDATLATLKIQPSEPRDSAVYFCASGLPTGASTDTQYFGPGTRLTVL.

This chain links TRBV27 with TRBJ1-1, with 11 bases matching TRBD1. J lost 7 bases, V lost 3 bases, and 4 bases had no gene match. This CDR3 region has 14 residues. Germline CDR1 is MNHEY and CDR2 is SMNVEV (reference sequence). The CDR3 sequence: CASSLGTGGIEAFF. For the CDR3, the DNA is TGTGCCAGCAGTTTGGGGACAGGGGGAATTGAAGCTTTCTTT.

The rearrangement links TRBV7-8 to TRBJ1-1; a possible D gene is TRBD1 (6 bases). Germline V gene lookup returns CDR1 SGHVS and CDR2 FQNEAQ. The CDR3 contains 15 residues. The V gene lost 0 bases and the J gene lost 8 bases, with 16 bases spanning the gap. This CDR3 reads CASSLARDTQPEAFF. In DNA, the CDR3 is TGTGCCAGCAGCTTAGCCCGGGACACACAACCCGAAGCTTTCTTT.

J is TRBJ1-1 and V is TRBV9; D not certain. Trimming took off 4 bases at V and 0 bases at J, with 19 bases between the two ends. There are 17 residues in the CDR3. Germline CDR1 reads SGDLS; CDR2 reads YYNGEE. CDR3 nucleotides: TGTGCCAGCAGCTCCTCACCGCAGAGGGAGATGAACACTGAAGCTTTCTTT. Its translation is CASSSSPQREMNTEAFF.

The V call is TRBV7-6, the J call TRBJ1-6, with D perhaps matching TRBD1 (5 bases). The CDR3 has 17 residues. Looked up from germline, CDR1 is SGHVS and CDR2 is FNYEAQ. V was pared by 0 bases and J by 7 bases, with 16 bases between. The CDR3 DNA reads as TGTGCCAGCAGCTTAGCCCCTGGAGGGGCGGAAAATTCACCCCTCCACTTT. It yields the protein CASSLAPGGAENSPLHF. Variable domain in full (rest from reference TRBV7-6 and TRBJ1-6): GAGVSQSPRYKVTKRGQDVALRCDPISGHVSLYWYRQALGQGPEFLTYFNYEAQQDKSGLPNDRFSAERPEGSISTLTIQRTEQRDSAMYRCASSLAPGGAENSPLHFGNGTRLTVT.

The CDR3 region is CASSLGEGSLVKNIQYF. The CDR3 DNA reads TGCGCCAGCAGCTTAGGGGAAGGGTCTCTTGTCAAAAACATTCAGTACTTC. The chain uses TRBV5-1 and TRBJ2-4, with D tentatively TRBD1 (5 bases). Germline CDR1 and CDR2: SGHRS and YFSETQ. V was cut by 2 bases and J by 3 bases, with 18 bases left in between. The CDR3 is 17 amino acids.

V is TRBV14 and J is TRBJ2-7; D may be TRBD1 (6 bases). The CDR3 contains 15 residues. Germline values: CDR1 SGHDN, CDR2 FVKESK. V gave up 1 base and J gave up 7 bases, with 17 bases separating them. CDR3 in amino acids: CASSQATGVLWEQYF. In DNA form, the CDR3 reads TGTGCCAGCAGCCAAGCGACAGGCGTCCTTTGGGAGCAGTACTTC. Full variable domain (rest looked up from reference TRBV14 and TRBJ2-7): EAGVTQFPSHSVIEKGQTVTLRCDPISGHDNLYWYRRVMGKEIKFLLHFVKESKQDESGMPNNRFLAERTGGTYSTLKVQPAELEDSGVYFCASSQATGVLWEQYFGPGTRLTVT.

The chain recombines TRBV7-6 with TRBJ2-1, with D uncertain. The V gene lost 2 bases and the J gene lost 0 bases, with 8 bases spanning the gap. Germline V gene data show CDR1 as SGHVS and CDR2 as FNYEAQ. The CDR3 loop spans 15 amino acids. As DNA, the CDR3 is TGTGCCAGCAGCTTATTCACAGCCTCCTACAATGAGCAGTTCTTC. This sequence encodes CASSLFTASYNEQFF.

The V and J genes are TRBV27 and TRBJ2-1, with D possibly being TRBD2 (7 bases). The CDR3 sequence is 14 residues long. The V end was cut by 6 bases, the J end by 5 bases, with 14 bases between. Germline V gene sequence: CDR1 MNHEY, CDR2 SMNVEV (reference sequence). CDR3 in DNA: TGTGCCAGCAGGTGGGGGGGCCTTGACAATGAGCAGTTCTTC. This gives the protein CASRWGGLDNEQFF.

The genes are TRBV11-2 and TRBJ2-7; tentatively, D is TRBD1 (6 bases). Trimming removed 1 base from V and 7 bases from J, with 8 bases in between. Germline V gene data show CDR1 as SGHAT and CDR2 as FQNNGV. This CDR3 region has 12 residues. CDR3 DNA sequence: TGTGCCAGCAGCTTAGCGCAGGGGGAGCAGTACTTC. This encodes CASSLAQGEQYF.

This chain links TRBV13 with TRBJ2-7; weak D call: TRBD1 (5 bases). Trimming took off 3 bases at V and 6 bases at J, with 15 bases between the two ends. This CDR3 has 14 residues. The germline V gene has CDR1 PRHDT and CDR2 FYEKMQ (reference sequence). CDR3 sequence reads: CASSFQGNPCEQYF. The CDR3 DNA reads as TGTGCCAGCAGCTTCCAGGGAAACCCTTGCGAGCAGTACTTC.

The gene calls are TRBV27 and TRBJ2-1; TRBD1 agrees at 9 bases. There are 15 residues in the CDR3. Germline assignment: CDR1 MNHEY and CDR2 SMNVEV (reference sequence). The junction had 6 bases not matched to a gene; V was cut back by 4 bases and J by 5 bases. The CDR3 spells CASSWDRVAHNEQFF. The CDR3 coding sequence is TGTGCCAGCAGTTGGGACAGGGTGGCCCACAATGAGCAGTTCTTC.

This sequence joins TRBV5-6 and TRBJ2-1, with 9 nucleotides matching TRBD2. The CDR3 extends over 13 amino acids. From germline, CDR1 is SGHDT and CDR2 YYEEEE. The trim removed 8 bases at V and 8 bases at J, leaving 8 bases unmatched. This chain's CDR3 is CARTLAGDDEQFF. CDR3 nucleotides: TGTGCCAGGACGTTAGCGGGGGACGATGAGCAGTTCTTC.

This chain joins TRBV6-4 and TRBJ2-1, with 9 positions matching TRBD2. The CDR3 consists of 14 residues. Germline loops: CDR1 MRHNA, CDR2 SNTAGT. Losses at the gene ends were 3 bases for V and 3 bases for J; bases not matched to a gene: 0. CDR3 in amino acids: CASSEAGGYNEQFF. The CDR3 DNA sequence: TGTGCCAGCAGTGAAGCGGGGGGCTACAATGAGCAGTTCTTC.

The chain has TRBV29-1 and TRBJ2-7, with 8 nucleotides matching TRBD1. The V and J ends lost 2 bases and 2 bases, in that order; junction bases with no gene match: 8. The CDR3 runs to 15 residues. CDR1 SQVTM and CDR2 ANQGSEA come from the germline V gene. Here the CDR3 DNA reads TGCAGCGTTGAAACCCTCGGGACAGGTACCTACGAGCAGTACTTC. This codes for CSVETLGTGTYEQYF.